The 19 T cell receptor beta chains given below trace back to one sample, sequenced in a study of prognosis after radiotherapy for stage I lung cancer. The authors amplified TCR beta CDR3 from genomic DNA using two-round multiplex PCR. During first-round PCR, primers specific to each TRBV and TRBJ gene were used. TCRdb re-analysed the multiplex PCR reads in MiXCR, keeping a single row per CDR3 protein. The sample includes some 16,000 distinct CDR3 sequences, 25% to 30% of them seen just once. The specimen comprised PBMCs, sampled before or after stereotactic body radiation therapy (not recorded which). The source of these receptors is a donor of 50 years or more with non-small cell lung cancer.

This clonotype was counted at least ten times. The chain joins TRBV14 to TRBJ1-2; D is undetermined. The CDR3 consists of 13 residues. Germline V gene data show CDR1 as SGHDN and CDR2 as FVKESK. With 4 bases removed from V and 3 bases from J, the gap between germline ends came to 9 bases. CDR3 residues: CASSLGLYYGYTF. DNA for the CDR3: TGTGCCAGCAGCCTGGGGTTATACTATGGCTACACCTTC.

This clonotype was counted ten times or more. CDR3 region: CASREVRGAGGTETQYF. The CDR3 region has the DNA TGTGCCAGCAGGGAGGTCAGGGGGGCGGGAGGGACAGAGACCCAGTACTTC. The V gene is TRBV2, the J gene TRBJ2-5; TRBD2 aligns across 9 bases. CDR3 size: 17 residues. Trimming took 6 bases from V and 4 from J; bases not matched to a gene: 15. The germline V gene has CDR1 SNHLY and CDR2 FYNNEI.

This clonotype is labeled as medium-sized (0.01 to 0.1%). Written as DNA, the CDR3 is TGTGCCAGCAGTCTAGGGACTTACTATGGCTACACCTTC. The encoded protein is CASSLGTYYGYTF. The chain combines TRBV12-3 or TRBV12-4 with TRBJ1-2, with D possibly TRBD1 on 5 matching bases. V was trimmed by 5 bases and J by 3 bases, leaving 10 bases between them. This CDR3 region has 13 residues.

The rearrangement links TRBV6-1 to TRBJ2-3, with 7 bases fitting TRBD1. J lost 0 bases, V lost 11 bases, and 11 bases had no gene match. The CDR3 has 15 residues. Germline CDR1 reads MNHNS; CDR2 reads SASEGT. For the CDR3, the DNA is TGTGCCCGCTGTAGACAGGGTCGGAGCACAGATACGCAGTATTTT. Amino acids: CARCRQGRSTDTQYF.

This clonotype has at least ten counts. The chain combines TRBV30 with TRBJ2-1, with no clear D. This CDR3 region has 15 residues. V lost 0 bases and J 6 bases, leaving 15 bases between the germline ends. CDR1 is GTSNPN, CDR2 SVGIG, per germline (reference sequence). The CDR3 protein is CAWSVLDWAINEQFF. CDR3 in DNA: TGTGCCTGGAGTGTCCTTGATTGGGCCATCAATGAGCAGTTCTTC.

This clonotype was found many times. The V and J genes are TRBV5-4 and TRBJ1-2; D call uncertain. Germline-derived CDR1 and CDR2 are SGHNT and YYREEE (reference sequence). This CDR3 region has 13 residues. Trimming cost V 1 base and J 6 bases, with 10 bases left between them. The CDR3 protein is CASSLIGGHGYTF. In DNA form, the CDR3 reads TGTGCCAGCAGCTTGATAGGAGGGCATGGCTACACCTTC.

The CDR3: CASSSSRTRRGDNEQFF. CDR3 DNA sequence: TGTGCCAGCAGTTCCTCTCGTACTCGAAGGGGGGACAATGAGCAGTTCTTC. V is TRBV12-3 or TRBV12-4 and J is TRBJ2-1; tentatively, D is TRBD1 or TRBD2 (6 bases each). This CDR3 is built from 17 residues. The V gene lost 4 bases and the J gene lost 5 bases, with 21 bases spanning the gap.

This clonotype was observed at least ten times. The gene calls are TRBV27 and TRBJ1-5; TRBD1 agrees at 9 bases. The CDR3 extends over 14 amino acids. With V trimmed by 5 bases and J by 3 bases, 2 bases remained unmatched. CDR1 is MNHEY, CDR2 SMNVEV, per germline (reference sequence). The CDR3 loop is CASSLQGANQPQHF. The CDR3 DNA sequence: TGTGCCAGCAGTCTACAGGGGGCCAATCAGCCCCAGCATTTT.

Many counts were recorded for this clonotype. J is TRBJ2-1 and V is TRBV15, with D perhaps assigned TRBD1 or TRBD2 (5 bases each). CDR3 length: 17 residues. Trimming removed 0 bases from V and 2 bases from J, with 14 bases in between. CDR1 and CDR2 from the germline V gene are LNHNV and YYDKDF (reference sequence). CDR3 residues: CATSRDVRDPPYNEQFF. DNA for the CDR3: TGTGCCACCAGCAGAGATGTAAGGGACCCACCCTACAATGAGCAGTTCTTC.

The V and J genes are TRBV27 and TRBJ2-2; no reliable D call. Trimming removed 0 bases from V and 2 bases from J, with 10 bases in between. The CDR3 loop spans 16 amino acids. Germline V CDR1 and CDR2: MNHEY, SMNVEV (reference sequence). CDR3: CASSLSGCTNTGELFF. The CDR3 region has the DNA TGTGCCAGCAGTTTATCCGGGTGTACTAACACCGGGGAGCTGTTTTTT.

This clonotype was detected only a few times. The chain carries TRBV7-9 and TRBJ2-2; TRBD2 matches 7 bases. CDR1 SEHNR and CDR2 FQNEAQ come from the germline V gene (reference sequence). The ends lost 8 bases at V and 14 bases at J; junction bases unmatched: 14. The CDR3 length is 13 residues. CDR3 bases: TGTGCCAGCGGCGGGAGAGACACCGCGGATCTGTTTTTT. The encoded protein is CASGGRDTADLFF.

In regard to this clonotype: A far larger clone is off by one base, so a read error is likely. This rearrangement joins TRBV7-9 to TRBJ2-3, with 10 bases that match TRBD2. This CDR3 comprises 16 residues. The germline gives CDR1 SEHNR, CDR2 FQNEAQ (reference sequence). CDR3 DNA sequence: TGTGCCAGCAGCTCCCGCCGGCTAGCGGGAGCCGATACGCTGTATTTT. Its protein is CASSSRRLAGADTLYF.

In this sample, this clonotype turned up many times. The CDR3 is CASSRSRGRYEQFF. The CDR3 DNA follows: TGTGCCAGTTCCAGGTCCAGGGGTCGGTATGAGCAGTTCTTC. The chain combines TRBV19 with TRBJ2-1, with D possibly TRBD1 on 6 matching bases. The CDR3 runs to 14 residues. The ends were cut back, 8 bases at V and 8 bases at J, with 19 bases in the middle. CDR1 is LNHDA and CDR2 is SQIVND in the germline V gene (reference sequence).

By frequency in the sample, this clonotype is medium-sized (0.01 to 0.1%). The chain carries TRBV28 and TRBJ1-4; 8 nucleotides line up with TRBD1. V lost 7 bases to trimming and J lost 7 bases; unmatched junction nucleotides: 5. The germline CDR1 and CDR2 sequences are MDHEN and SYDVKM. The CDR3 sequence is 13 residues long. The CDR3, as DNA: TGTGCCAGCATTGAGACAGGGGTTGAAAAACTGTTTTTT. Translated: CASIETGVEKLFF.

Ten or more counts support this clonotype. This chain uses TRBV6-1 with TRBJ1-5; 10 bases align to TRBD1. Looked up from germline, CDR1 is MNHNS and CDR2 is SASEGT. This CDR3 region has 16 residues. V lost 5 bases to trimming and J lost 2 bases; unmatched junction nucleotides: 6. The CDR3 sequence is CASSTTGTGGNQPQHF. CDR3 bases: TGTGCCAGCAGTACCACCGGGACAGGGGGCAATCAGCCCCAGCATTTT.

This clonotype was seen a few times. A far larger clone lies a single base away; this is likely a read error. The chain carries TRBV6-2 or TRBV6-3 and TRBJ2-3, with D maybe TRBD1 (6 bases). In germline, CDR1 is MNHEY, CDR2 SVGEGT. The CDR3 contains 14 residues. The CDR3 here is CASSYDRLSDTQCF. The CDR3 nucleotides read TGTGCCAGCAGTTACGACAGGCTATCAGATACGCAGTGTTTT.

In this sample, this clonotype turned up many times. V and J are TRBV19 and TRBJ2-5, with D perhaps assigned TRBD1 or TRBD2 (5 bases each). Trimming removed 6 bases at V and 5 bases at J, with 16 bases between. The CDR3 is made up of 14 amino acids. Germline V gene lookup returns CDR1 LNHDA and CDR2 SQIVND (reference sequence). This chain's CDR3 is CASSLGGRIETQYF. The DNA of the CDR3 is TGTGCCAGTAGCCTTGGGGGACGGATCGAGACCCAGTACTTC.

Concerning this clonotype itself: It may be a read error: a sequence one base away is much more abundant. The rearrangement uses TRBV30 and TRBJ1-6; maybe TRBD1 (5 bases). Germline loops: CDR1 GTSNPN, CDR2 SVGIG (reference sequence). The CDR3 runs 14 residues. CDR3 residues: CAWRGGGSNSPLQF. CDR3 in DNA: TGTGCCTGGAGGGGGGGGGGTAGTAATTCACCCCTCCAATTT. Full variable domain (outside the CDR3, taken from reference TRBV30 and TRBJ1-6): SQTIHQWPATLVQPVGSPLSLECTVEGTSNPNLYWYRQAAGRGLQLLFYSVGIGQISSEVPQNLSASRPQDRQFILSSKKLLLSDSGFYLCAWRGGGSNSPLQFGNGTRLTVT.

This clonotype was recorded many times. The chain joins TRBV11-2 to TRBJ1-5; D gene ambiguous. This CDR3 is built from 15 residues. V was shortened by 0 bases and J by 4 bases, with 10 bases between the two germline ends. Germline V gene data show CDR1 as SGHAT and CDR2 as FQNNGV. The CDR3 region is CASSLDVGDNQPQHF. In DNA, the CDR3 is TGTGCCAGCAGCTTAGATGTGGGAGATAATCAGCCCCAGCATTTT.